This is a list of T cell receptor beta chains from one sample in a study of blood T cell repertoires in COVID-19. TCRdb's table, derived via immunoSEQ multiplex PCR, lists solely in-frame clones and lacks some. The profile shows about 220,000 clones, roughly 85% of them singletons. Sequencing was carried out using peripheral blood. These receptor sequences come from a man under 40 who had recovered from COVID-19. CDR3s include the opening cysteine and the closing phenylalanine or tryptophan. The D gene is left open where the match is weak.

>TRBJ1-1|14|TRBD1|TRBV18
CASSRTGENTEAFF
TGTGCCAGCTCAAGGACAGGGGAGAACACTGAAGCTTTCTTT
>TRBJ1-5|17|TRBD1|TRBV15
CATSRGRGGRLNQPQHF
TGTGCCACCAGCAGAGGGAGAGGGGGCAGGCTCAATCAGCCCCAGCATTTT
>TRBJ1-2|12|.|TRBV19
CASSIGQSGYTF
TGTGCCAGTAGTATCGGACAGAGTGGCTACACCTTC
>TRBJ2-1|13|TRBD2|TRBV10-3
CAISERGENEQFF
TGTGCCATCAGTGAGCGGGGGGAGAATGAGCAGTTCTTC
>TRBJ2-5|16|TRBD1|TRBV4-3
CASSQQGQGARETQYF
TGCGCCAGCAGCCAGCAGGGTCAGGGGGCGAGGGAGACCCAGTACTTC
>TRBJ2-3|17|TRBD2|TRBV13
CASSGEGAGGTTDTQYF
TGTGCCAGCAGCGGTGAAGGCGCGGGGGGGACCACAGATACGCAGTATTTT
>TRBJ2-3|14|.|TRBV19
CASSQSGSTDTQYF
TGTGCCAGTAGTCAAAGCGGGAGCACAGATACGCAGTATTTT
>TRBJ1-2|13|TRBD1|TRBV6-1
CASSDYGTGGYTF
TGTGCCAGCAGTGATTACGGGACAGGGGGATACACCTTC
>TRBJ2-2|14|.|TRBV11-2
CASSLDLGTGELFF
TGTGCCAGCAGCTTAGATCTAGGCACCGGGGAGCTGTTTTTT
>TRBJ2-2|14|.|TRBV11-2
CASSLGTNTGELFF
TGTGCCAGCAGCCTTGGGACAAACACCGGGGAGCTGTTTTTT
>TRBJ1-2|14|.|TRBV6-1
CASSEVGASSGYTF
TGTGCCAGCAGTGAAGTGGGGGCTAGCAGTGGCTACACCTTC
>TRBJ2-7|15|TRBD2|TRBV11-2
CASSFMASGTYEQYF
TGTGCCAGCAGCTTTATGGCTAGCGGAACCTACGAGCAGTACTTC
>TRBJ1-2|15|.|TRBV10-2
CASSESRGESHGYTF
TGCGCCAGCAGTGAGTCCCGGGGGGAGTCCCATGGCTACACCTTC